The 18 T cell receptor beta chains below all came from one sample that was sequenced in a study of blood T cell repertoires in COVID-19. Using immunoSEQ multiplex PCR, the repertoire was profiled, and TCRdb retains in-frame clones only, with some absent. The data contain some 200,000 clones, roughly 80% of them seen just once; the ten biggest clones take up 4.5% to 7%. Sequenced: peripheral blood. The receptor set was obtained from a woman in her 70s with acute or convalescent COVID-19.

This sequence joins TRBV5-6 and TRBJ2-7; D ambiguous. Germline V lookup: CDR1 SGHDT, CDR2 YYEEEE. V was clipped by 0 bases and J by 2 bases, with 6 bases between them. This CDR3 contains 13 residues. The chain's CDR3 is CASSLGPTYEQYF. The DNA for the CDR3 is TGTGCCAGCAGCTTGGGGCCCACCTACGAGCAGTACTTC.

The chain has TRBV6-5 and TRBJ2-1; 12 nucleotides agree with TRBD2. CDR1 and CDR2 from the germline V gene are MNHEY and SVGAGI. The CDR3 length is 15 residues. Trimming cost V 6 bases and J 4 bases; bases outside gene matches: 4. The CDR3 DNA reads as TGTGCCAGCAGCCAACTAGCGGGGGGATACAATGAGCAGTTCTTC. As protein: CASSQLAGGYNEQFF.

V usage is TRBV6-5 and J usage is TRBJ2-1; 15 bases are shared with TRBD2. Germline-derived CDR1 and CDR2 are MNHEY and SVGAGI. The CDR3 length is 15 residues. The V segment lost 5 bases and the J segment 7 bases; nucleotides outside the gene matches: 3. CDR3 in DNA: TGTGCCAGCAGTCGGGGGACTAGCGGGAGGAATGAGCAGTTCTTC. Protein product: CASSRGTSGRNEQFF.

The chain links TRBV28 to TRBJ2-5, with 8 bases identical to TRBD2. V lost 3 bases and J lost 1; bases outside the gene matches: 22. This CDR3 comprises 21 residues. Germline V gene lookup returns CDR1 MDHEN and CDR2 SYDVKM. This CDR3 is CASSLEFRTSSVEGFQETQYF. In nucleotides, the CDR3 is TGTGCCAGCAGTTTGGAGTTTCGGACTAGCTCGGTTGAAGGGTTCCAAGAGACCCAGTACTTC. The whole variable domain, filled in from reference TRBV28 and TRBJ2-5, reads DVKVTQSSRYLVKRTGEKVFLECVQDMDHENMFWYRQDPGLGLRLIYFSYDVKMKEKGDIPEGYSVSREKKERFSLILESASTNQTSMYLCASSLEFRTSSVEGFQETQYFGPGTRLLVL.

The genes are TRBV9 and TRBJ2-1; weak D call: TRBD2 (5 bases). This CDR3 is 14 amino acids long. Germline loops: CDR1 SGDLS, CDR2 YYNGEE. Trimming stripped 5 bases from V and 2 bases from J, with 11 bases between. CDR3 region: CASSRGGPYNEQFF. The CDR3 DNA reads as TGTGCCAGCAGTCGGGGTGGGCCCTACAATGAGCAGTTCTTC.

This clone was counted between two and nine times. The J gene is TRBJ2-2, the V gene TRBV5-1; 10 nucleotides agree with TRBD2. J gave up 7 bases and V 4 bases, and 10 bases lay outside the gene matches. Germline CDR1 is SGHRS and CDR2 is YFSETQ. The CDR3 extends over 16 amino acids. The DNA of the CDR3 is TGCGCCAGCAGCACTCTAGCGGGAGTATCTAGCGGGGAGCTGTTTTTT. Its translation is CASSTLAGVSSGELFF. The full variable domain, completed using reference TRBV5-1 and TRBJ2-2, is KAGVTQTPRYLIKTRGQQVTLSCSPISGHRSVSWYQQTPGQGLQFLFEYFSETQRNKGNFPGRFSGRQFSNSRSEMNVSTLELGDSALYLCASSTLAGVSSGELFFGEGSRLTVL.

This sequence joins TRBV5-4 and TRBJ2-7; 9 nucleotides align to TRBD1. CDR1 and CDR2 from the germline V gene are SGHNT and YYREEE (reference sequence). The trim removed 4 bases at V and 5 bases at J, leaving 4 bases unmatched. The CDR3 consists of 13 residues. The CDR3 spells CASSRGQGDEQYF. The DNA of the CDR3 is TGTGCCAGCAGCAGGGGACAGGGAGACGAGCAGTACTTC.

This chain uses TRBV28 with TRBJ1-2, with TRBD1 matching over 8 bases. Trimming took 3 bases from V and 3 from J; bases not matched to a gene: 3. From germline, CDR1 is MDHEN and CDR2 SYDVKM. The CDR3 consists of 14 residues. The CDR3 sequence: CASSLVQGDYGYTF. The CDR3 nucleotides read TGTGCCAGCAGTTTGGTACAGGGGGACTATGGCTACACCTTC.

This chain connects TRBV6-5 to TRBJ1-5; no clear D gene. Per germline, CDR1 MNHEY and CDR2 SVGAGI. Trimming shortened V by 2 bases and J by 6 bases, and 11 bases separated the two germline ends. The CDR3 is 14 amino acids. CDR3 DNA sequence: TGTGCCAGCAGTTACATTGCGGGCGGTCAGCCCCAGCATTTT. It translates to CASSYIAGGQPQHF.

The chain links TRBV10-1 to TRBJ2-3, with 16 bases aligning to TRBD2. V shed 0 bases and J 2 bases; nucleotides not matched to a gene: 11. The germline gives CDR1 WNHNN, CDR2 SYGVQD (reference sequence). This CDR3 region has 21 residues. DNA of the CDR3: TGCGCCAGCAGTGAGTCGATCGGGACTAGCGGGAGGGAAGGGAACACAGATACGCAGTATTTT. It translates to CASSESIGTSGREGNTDTQYF.

V is TRBV5-6 and J is TRBJ2-7; TRBD2 aligns across 9 bases. The length of the CDR3 is 15 residues. Germline trimming cut 1 base from V and 5 bases from J; bases unmatched to any gene: 7. Germline lookup yields CDR1 SGHDT and CDR2 YYEEEE. The CDR3 is CASSLNLREGHEQYF. As DNA, the CDR3 is TGTGCCAGCAGCTTGAATCTGCGGGAGGGCCACGAGCAGTACTTC.

This chain links TRBV30 with TRBJ2-7, with D possibly being TRBD2 (6 bases). V was shortened by 3 bases and J by 5 bases, with 14 bases between the two germline ends. This CDR3 spans 13 amino acids. Per the germline V gene, CDR1 is GTSNPN and CDR2 is SVGIG (reference sequence). CDR3 DNA: TGTGCCTGGAGATCCAGCGGGTGGCACGAGCAGTACTTC. Protein: CAWRSSGWHEQYF. Filled out from reference TRBV30 and TRBJ2-7, the complete variable domain reads SQTIHQWPATLVQPVGSPLSLECTVEGTSNPNLYWYRQAAGRGLQLLFYSVGIGQISSEVPQNLSASRPQDRQFILSSKKLLLSDSGFYLCAWRSSGWHEQYFGPGTRLTVT.

The rearrangement uses TRBV6-4 and TRBJ1-1; D remains unclear. The germline V gene has CDR1 MRHNA and CDR2 SNTAGT. Trimming stripped 6 bases from V and 3 bases from J, with 11 bases between. This CDR3 contains 13 residues. The CDR3 DNA reads as TGTGCCAGCAGGCAGGCCTTGGACACTGAAGCTTTCTTT. Its translation is CASRQALDTEAFF.

The gene calls are TRBV5-1 and TRBJ1-6; D is perhaps TRBD1 (6 bases). V gave up 0 bases and J gave up 4 bases, with 14 bases separating them. The V gene's germline CDR1 is SGHRS and CDR2 YFSETQ. The CDR3 runs to 17 residues. CDR3 bases: TGCGCCAGCAGCTTGGAACCTGGGCAGGGGTATAATTCACCCCTCCACTTT. It encodes CASSLEPGQGYNSPLHF.

This clone was detected only a few times. This chain links TRBV19 with TRBJ2-2; 7 bases agree with TRBD1. The CDR3 extends over 14 amino acids. In germline, CDR1 is LNHDA, CDR2 SQIVND (reference sequence). V lost 2 bases to trimming and J lost 4 bases; unmatched junction nucleotides: 1. DNA of the CDR3: TGTGCCAGTAGTATAACAGGGGCCACCGGGGAGCTGTTTTTT. Protein sequence: CASSITGATGELFF.

The rearrangement uses TRBV15 and TRBJ2-7, with TRBD2 identical over 7 bases. Germline CDR1 is LNHNV and CDR2 is YYDKDF (reference sequence). The CDR3 contains 12 residues. Unmatched junction bases numbered 3, after V lost 5 bases and J lost 5 bases. Here the CDR3 reads CATSPGRDEQYF. CDR3 DNA sequence: TGTGCCACCAGCCCTGGGAGGGACGAGCAGTACTTC.

The chain links TRBV2 to TRBJ2-7; 9 bases map to TRBD2. J was trimmed by 6 bases and V by 1 base; bases with no gene match: 10. The CDR3 sequence is 16 residues long. Germline loops: CDR1 SNHLY, CDR2 FYNNEI. The CDR3: CASSEEGSGGRVEQYF. In DNA, the CDR3 is TGTGCCAGCAGTGAAGAGGGTAGCGGGGGCCGGGTCGAGCAGTACTTC.

The rearrangement links TRBV9 to TRBJ2-1; 14 bases are shared with TRBD2. Germline trimming cut 5 bases from V and 1 base from J; bases unmatched to any gene: 17. Germline CDR1 and CDR2: SGDLS and YYNGEE. This CDR3 contains 21 residues. As DNA, the CDR3 is TGTGCCAGCAGGGGCGGAACGGGACTAGCGGGAGTGTCGGGGTCCTACAATGAGCAGTTCTTC. This encodes CASRGGTGLAGVSGSYNEQFF.